This TCR beta chain was recorded in a study of T-cell memory formation after mild COVID-19. V lost 3 bases and J lost 3, with 7 bases in between. The germline gives CDR1 KGHDR, CDR2 SFDVKD. The CDR3 loop spans 13 amino acids. TCR alpha and TCR beta cDNA libraries with sample barcodes and UMIs came from 5'RACE using constant-segment primers. TCRdb analysed the 5' RACE reads with MiXCR anew, one entry per CDR3 protein. The sample has about 110,000 distinct CDR3 sequences, roughly 19% seen once. The specimen sequenced was PBMCs or a T cell subset sorted from them (not recorded which). The origin of this receptor is a young man who had mild COVID-19 (a few samples of this study predate the infection). Cell type and time point are not known. The rearrangement uses TRBV24-1 and TRBJ1-1, with D unclear. The CDR3 DNA reads as TGTGCCACCAGTGATCAGACGGACACTGAAGCTTTCTTT. Amino acid sequence: CATSDQTDTEAFF.